These 3 T cell receptor beta chains were all obtained from the same sample, sequenced in a study of graft-versus-host responses after intestinal transplantation. Using immunoSEQ multiplex PCR, the repertoire was profiled, and TCRdb retains in-frame clones only, with some absent. The sample lists about 23,000 clones, over 90% occurring once. Specimen: PBMCs, collected roughly 41 days after intestinal transplant. The receptors come from a human patient who received an intestinal transplant, so some T cells may come from the graft donor.

A word on this clone: Other DNA sequences in this sample translate to the same CDR3. V usage is TRBV28 and J usage is TRBJ2-6; the D call may be TRBD1 or TRBD2 (5 bases each). Germline V gene data show CDR1 as MDHEN and CDR2 as SYDVKM. The CDR3 contains 15 residues. With 2 bases removed from V and 2 bases from J, the gap between germline ends came to 7 bases. CDR3 sequence reads: CASSLGGTGANVLTF. The CDR3 region has the DNA TGTGCCAGCAGTTTAGGGGGAACTGGGGCCAACGTCCTGACTTTC. The full variable domain, in which reference TRBV28 and TRBJ2-6 provide the parts outside the CDR3, is DVKVTQSSRYLVKRTGEKVFLECVQDMDHENMFWYRQDPGLGLRLIYFSYDVKMKEKGDIPEGYSVSREKKERFSLILESASTNQTSMYLCASSLGGTGANVLTFGAGSRLTVL.

The chain carries TRBV6-5 and TRBJ2-2; D ambiguous. V was cut by 6 bases and J by 2 bases, with 10 bases left in between. The germline gives CDR1 MNHEY, CDR2 SVGAGI. The CDR3 is 14 residues long. Written as DNA, the CDR3 is TGTGCCAGCAGCGCGCGATCAAACACCGGGGAGCTGTTTTTT. It specifies CASSARSNTGELFF.

V is TRBV15 and J is TRBJ1-5, with a possible D match to TRBD1 (5 bases). CDR1 is LNHNV and CDR2 is YYDKDF in the germline V gene (reference sequence). The CDR3 covers 13 residues. With 5 bases removed from V and 7 bases from J, the gap between germline ends came to 12 bases. The CDR3 region has the DNA TGTGCCACCAGCTACTGGAGGGGCCAGCCCCAGCATTTT. Its translation: CATSYWRGQPQHF.